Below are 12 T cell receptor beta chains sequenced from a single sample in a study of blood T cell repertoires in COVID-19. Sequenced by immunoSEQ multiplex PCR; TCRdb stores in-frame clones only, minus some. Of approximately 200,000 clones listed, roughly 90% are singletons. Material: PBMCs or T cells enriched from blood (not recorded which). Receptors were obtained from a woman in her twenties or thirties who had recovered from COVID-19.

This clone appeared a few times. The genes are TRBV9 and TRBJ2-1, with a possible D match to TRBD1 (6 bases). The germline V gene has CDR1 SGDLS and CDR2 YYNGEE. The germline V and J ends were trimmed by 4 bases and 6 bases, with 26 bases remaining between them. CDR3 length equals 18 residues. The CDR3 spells CASSPSAGALRVRNEQFF. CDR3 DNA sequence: TGTGCCAGCAGCCCCTCTGCAGGGGCCCTGAGGGTTCGCAATGAGCAGTTCTTC.

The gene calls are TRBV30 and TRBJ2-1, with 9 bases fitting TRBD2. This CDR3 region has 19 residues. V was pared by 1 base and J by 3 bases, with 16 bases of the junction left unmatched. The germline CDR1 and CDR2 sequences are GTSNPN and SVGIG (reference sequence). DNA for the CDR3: TGTGCCTGGAGTGCCCGCGGCCAACCTTTAGCGGGGGTCTACAATGAGCAGTTCTTC. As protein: CAWSARGQPLAGVYNEQFF.

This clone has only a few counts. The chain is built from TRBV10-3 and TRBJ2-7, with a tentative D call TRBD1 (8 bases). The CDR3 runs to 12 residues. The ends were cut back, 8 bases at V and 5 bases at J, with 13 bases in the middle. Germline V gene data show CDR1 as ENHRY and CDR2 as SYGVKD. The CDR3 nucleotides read TGTGCCATCCAGGGGGCGGGGGACGAGCAGTACTTC. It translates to CAIQGAGDEQYF.

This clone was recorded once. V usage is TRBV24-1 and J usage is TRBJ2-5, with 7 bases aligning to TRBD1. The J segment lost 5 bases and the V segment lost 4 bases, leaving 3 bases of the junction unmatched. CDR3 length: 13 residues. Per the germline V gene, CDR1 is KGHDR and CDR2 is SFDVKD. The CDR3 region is CATSDPDRETQYF. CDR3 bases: TGTGCCACCAGTGACCCGGACAGGGAGACCCAGTACTTC.

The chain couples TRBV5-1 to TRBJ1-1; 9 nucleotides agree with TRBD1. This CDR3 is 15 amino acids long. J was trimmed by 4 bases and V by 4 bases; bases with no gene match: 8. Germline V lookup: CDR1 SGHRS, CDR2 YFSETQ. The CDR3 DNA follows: TGCGCCAGCAGCAACCGGGACAGGGTTGCCACTGAAGCTTTCTTT. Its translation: CASSNRDRVATEAFF.

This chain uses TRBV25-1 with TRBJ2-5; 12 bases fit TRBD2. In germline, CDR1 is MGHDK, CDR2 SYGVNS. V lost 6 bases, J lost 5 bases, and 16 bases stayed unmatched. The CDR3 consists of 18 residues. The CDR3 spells CASSAPVASGRAGETQYF. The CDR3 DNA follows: TGTGCCAGCAGCGCTCCGGTGGCTAGCGGGAGGGCCGGGGAGACCCAGTACTTC.

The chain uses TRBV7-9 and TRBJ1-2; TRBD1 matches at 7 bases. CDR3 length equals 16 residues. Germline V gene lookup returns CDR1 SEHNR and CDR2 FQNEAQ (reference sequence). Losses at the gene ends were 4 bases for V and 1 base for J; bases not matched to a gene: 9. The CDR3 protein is CASSSQRDRNNYGYTF. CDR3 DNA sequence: TGTGCCAGCAGCTCCCAACGGGACAGAAATAACTATGGCTACACCTTC.

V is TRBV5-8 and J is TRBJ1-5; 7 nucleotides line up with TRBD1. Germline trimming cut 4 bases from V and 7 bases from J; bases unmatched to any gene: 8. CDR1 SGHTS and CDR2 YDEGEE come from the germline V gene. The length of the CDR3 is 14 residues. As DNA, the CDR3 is TGTGCCAGCAGCGGGACACAGGGGAGACAGCCCCAGCATTTT. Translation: CASSGTQGRQPQHF.

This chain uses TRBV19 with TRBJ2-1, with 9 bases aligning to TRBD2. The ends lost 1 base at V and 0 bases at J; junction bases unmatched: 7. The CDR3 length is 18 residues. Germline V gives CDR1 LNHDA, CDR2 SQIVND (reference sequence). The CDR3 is CASSIARTSEGSYNEQFF. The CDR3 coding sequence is TGTGCCAGTAGTATAGCCCGGACTAGCGAAGGCTCCTACAATGAGCAGTTCTTC. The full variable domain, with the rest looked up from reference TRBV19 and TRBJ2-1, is DGGITQSPKYLFRKEGQNVTLSCEQNLNHDAMYWYRQDPGQGLRLIYYSQIVNDFQKGDIAEGYSVSREKKESFPLTVTSAQKNPTAFYLCASSIARTSEGSYNEQFFGPGTRLTVL.

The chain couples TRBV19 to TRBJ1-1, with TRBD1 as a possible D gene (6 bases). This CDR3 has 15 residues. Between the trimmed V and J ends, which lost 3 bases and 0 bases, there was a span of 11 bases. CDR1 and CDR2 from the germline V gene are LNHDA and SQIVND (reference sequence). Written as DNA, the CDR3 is TGTGCCAGTAGTATCGGACAGTCGATGAACACTGAAGCTTTCTTT. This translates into CASSIGQSMNTEAFF.

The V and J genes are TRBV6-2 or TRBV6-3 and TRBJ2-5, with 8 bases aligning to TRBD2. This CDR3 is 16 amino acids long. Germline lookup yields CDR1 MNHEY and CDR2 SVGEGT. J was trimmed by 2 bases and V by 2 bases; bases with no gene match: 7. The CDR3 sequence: CASSYPSREGQETQYF. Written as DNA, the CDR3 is TGTGCCAGCAGTTACCCCTCCCGGGAGGGTCAAGAGACCCAGTACTTC.

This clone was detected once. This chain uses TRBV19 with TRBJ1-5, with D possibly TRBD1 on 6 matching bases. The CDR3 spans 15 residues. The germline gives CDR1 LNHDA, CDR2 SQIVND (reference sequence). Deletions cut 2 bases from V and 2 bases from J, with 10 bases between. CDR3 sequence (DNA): TGTGCCAGTAGTATACCCCGACAGGGCAATCAGCCCCAGCATTTT. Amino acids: CASSIPRQGNQPQHF.